This T cell receptor beta chain was documented in a study of blood T cell repertoires in COVID-19. Researchers sorted participants into cohorts using their self-reported clinical history. TCRdb's copy holds only in-frame clones and misses some; the assay was immunoSEQ multiplex PCR. The data show roughly 220,000 clones, about 88% seen once. The sequencing sample was made of PBMCs or T cells enriched from blood (not recorded which). The receptor was isolated from a woman aged 30 to 39 who had recovered from COVID-19.

The CDR3 sequence: CASSPPDIHTGELFF. In DNA, the CDR3 is TGTGCCAGCTCACCGCCGGACATACACACCGGGGAGCTGTTTTTT. V is TRBV18 and J is TRBJ2-2, with a tentative D call TRBD1 (5 bases). CDR1 is KGHSH and CDR2 is LQKENI in the germline V gene. This CDR3 region has 15 residues. The V end was cut by 3 bases, the J end by 3 bases, with 11 bases between.